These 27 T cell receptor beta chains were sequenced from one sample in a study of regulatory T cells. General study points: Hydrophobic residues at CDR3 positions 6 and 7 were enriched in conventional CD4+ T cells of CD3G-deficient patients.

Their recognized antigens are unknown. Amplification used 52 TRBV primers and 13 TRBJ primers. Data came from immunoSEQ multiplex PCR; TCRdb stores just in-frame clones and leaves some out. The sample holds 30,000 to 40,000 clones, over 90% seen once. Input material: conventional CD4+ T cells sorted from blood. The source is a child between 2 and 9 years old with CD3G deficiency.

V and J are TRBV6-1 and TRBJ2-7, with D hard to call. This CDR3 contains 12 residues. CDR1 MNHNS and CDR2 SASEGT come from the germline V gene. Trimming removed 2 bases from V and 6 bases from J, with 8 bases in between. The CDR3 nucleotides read TGTGCCAGCAGTGAAAACGCTGGCGAGCAGTACTTC. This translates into CASSENAGEQYF.

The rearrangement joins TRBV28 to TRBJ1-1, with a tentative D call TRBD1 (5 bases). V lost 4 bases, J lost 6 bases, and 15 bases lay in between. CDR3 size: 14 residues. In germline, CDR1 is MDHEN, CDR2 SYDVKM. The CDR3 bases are TGTGCCAGCAGTTCCCCTGCGGGACTGCCTGAAGCTTTCTTT. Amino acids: CASSSPAGLPEAFF.

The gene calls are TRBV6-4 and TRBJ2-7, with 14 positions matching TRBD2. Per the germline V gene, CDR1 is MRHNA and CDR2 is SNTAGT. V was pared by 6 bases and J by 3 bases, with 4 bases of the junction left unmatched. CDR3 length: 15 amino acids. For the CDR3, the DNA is TGTGCCAGCAGCCGAGGGACTAGCGGGGGCTACGAGCAGTACTTC. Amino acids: CASSRGTSGGYEQYF.

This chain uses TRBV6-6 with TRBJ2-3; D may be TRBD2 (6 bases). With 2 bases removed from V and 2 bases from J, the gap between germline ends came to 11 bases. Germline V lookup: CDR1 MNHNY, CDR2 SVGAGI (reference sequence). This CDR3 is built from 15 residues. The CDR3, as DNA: TGTGCCAGCAGTTACCGTCTAGCGTACACAGATACGCAGTATTTT. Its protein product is CASSYRLAYTDTQYF.

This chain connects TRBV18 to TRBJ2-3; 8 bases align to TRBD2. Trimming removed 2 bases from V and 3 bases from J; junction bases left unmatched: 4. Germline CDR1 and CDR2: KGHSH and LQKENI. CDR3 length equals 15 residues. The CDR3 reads CASSPGGTRTDTQYF. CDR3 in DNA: TGTGCCAGCTCACCAGGCGGGACTAGGACAGATACGCAGTATTTT.

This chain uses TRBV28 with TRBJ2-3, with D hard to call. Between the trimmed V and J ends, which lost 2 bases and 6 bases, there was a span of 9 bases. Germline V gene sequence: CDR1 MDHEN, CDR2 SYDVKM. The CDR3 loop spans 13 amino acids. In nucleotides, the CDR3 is TGTGCCAGCAGTTTAGGGCCGCGGGATACGCAGTATTTT. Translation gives CASSLGPRDTQYF.

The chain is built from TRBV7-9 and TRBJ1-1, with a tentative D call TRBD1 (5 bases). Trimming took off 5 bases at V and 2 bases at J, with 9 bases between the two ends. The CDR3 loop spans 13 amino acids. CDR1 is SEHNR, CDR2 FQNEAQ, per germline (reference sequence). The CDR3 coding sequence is TGTGCCAGCAGCGAAGGACACAACACTGAAGCTTTCTTT. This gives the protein CASSEGHNTEAFF.

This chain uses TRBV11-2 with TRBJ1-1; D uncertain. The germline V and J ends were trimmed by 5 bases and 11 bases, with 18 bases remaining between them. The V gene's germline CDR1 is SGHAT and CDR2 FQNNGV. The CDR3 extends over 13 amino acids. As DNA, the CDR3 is TGTGCCAGCAGCCCCACCCCGAGGACTACGGCTTTCTTT. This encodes CASSPTPRTTAFF. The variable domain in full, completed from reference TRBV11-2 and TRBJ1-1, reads EAGVAQSPRYKIIEKRQSVAFWCNPISGHATLYWYQQILGQGPKLLIQFQNNGVVDDSQLPKDRFSAERLKGVDSTLKIQPAKLEDSAVYLCASSPTPRTTAFFGQGTRLTVV.

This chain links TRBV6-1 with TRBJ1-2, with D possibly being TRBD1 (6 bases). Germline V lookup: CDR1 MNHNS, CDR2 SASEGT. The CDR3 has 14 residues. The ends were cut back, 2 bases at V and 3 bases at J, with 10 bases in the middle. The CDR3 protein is CASSEHRADYGYTF. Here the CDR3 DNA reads TGTGCCAGCAGTGAACACAGGGCTGACTATGGCTACACCTTC.

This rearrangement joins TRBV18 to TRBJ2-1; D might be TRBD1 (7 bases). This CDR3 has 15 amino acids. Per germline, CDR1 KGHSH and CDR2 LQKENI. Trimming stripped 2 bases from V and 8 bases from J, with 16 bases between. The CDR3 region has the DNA TGTGCCAGCTCACCAGGGGCAGGGGGGAGCGATGAGCAGTTCTTC. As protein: CASSPGAGGSDEQFF. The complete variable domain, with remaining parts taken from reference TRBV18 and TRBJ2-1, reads NAGVMQNPRHLVRRRGQEARLRCSPMKGHSHVYWYRQLPEEGLKFMVYLQKENIIDESGMPKERFSAEFPKEGPSILRIQQVVRGDSAAYFCASSPGAGGSDEQFFGPGTRLTVL.

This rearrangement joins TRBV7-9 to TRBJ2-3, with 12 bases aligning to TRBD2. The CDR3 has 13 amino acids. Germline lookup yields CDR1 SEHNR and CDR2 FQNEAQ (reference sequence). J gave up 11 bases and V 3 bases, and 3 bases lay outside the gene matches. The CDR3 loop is CASSLTSGRRQYF. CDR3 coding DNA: TGTGCCAGCAGCTTGACTAGCGGGAGAAGGCAGTATTTT.

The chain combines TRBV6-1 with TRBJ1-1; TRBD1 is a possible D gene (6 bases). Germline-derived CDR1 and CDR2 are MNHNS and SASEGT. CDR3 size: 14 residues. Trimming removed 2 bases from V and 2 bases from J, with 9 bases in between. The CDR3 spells CASSELDRNTEAFF. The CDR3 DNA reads TGTGCCAGCAGTGAATTGGACAGAAACACTGAAGCTTTCTTT.

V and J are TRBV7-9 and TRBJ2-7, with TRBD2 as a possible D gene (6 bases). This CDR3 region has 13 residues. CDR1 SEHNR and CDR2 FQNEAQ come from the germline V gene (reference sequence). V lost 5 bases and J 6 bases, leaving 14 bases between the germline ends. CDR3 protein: CASSPRAGSEQYF. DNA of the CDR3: TGTGCCAGCAGCCCTAGGGCGGGGTCCGAGCAGTACTTC.

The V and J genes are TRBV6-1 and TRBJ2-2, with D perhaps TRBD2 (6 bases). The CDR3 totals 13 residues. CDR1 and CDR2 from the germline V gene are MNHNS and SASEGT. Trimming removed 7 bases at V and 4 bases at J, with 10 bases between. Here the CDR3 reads CASTGAVTGELFF. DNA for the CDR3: TGTGCCAGCACGGGAGCGGTCACCGGGGAGCTGTTTTTT.

CDR3 amino acids: CASSLQGLRNEQFF. The CDR3 DNA reads as TGTGCCAGCAGCCTCCAGGGGTTGCGGAATGAGCAGTTCTTC. The genes are TRBV7-9 and TRBJ2-1; D perhaps matches TRBD1 (6 bases). The CDR3 is made up of 14 amino acids. Trimming shortened V by 5 bases and J by 7 bases, and 15 bases separated the two germline ends. CDR1 SEHNR and CDR2 FQNEAQ come from the germline V gene (reference sequence).

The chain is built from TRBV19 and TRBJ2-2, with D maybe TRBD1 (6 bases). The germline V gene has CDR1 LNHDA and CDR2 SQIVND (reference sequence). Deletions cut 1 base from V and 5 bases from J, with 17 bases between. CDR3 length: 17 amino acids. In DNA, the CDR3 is TGTGCCAGTAGTATAGTGGCACACGAACAGGGTACCGGGGAGCTGTTTTTT. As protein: CASSIVAHEQGTGELFF. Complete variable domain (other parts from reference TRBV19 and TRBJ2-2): DGGITQSPKYLFRKEGQNVTLSCEQNLNHDAMYWYRQDPGQGLRLIYYSQIVNDFQKGDIAEGYSVSREKKESFPLTVTSAQKNPTAFYLCASSIVAHEQGTGELFFGEGSRLTVL.

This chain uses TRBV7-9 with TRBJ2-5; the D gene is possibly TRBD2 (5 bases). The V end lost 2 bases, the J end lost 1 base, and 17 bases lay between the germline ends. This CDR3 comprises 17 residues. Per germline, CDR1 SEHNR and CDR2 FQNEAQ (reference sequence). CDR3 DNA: TGTGCCAGCAGCTTAAACTTCGGCAGCCGGGGCCAAGAGACCCAGTACTTC. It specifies CASSLNFGSRGQETQYF. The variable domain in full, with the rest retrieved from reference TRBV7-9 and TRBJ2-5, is DTGVSQNPRHKITKRGQNVTFRCDPISEHNRLYWYRQTLGQGPEFLTYFQNEAQLEKSRLLSDRFSAERPKGSFSTLEIQRTEQGDSAMYLCASSLNFGSRGQETQYFGPGTRLLVL.

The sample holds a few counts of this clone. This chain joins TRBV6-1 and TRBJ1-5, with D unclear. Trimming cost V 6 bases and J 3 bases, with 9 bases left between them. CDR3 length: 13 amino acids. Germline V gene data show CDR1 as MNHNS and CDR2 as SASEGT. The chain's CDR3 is CASSGDYNQPQHF. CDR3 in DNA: TGTGCCAGCAGCGGCGATTACAATCAGCCCCAGCATTTT.

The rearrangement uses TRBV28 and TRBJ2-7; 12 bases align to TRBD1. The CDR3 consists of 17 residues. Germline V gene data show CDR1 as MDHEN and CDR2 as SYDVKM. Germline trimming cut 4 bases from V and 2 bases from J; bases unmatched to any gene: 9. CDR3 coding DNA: TGTGCCAGCAGTTCTCGGGACAGGGGGCGCATCACCTACGAGCAGTACTTC. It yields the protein CASSSRDRGRITYEQYF.

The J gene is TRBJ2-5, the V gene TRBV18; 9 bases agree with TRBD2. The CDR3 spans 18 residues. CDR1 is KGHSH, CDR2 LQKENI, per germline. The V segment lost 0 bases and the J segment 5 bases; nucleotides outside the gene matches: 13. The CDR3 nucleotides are TGTGCCAGCTCACCACCGGGGCTAGCGGGAAGTAGTTGGGAGACCCAGTACTTC. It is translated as CASSPPGLAGSSWETQYF.

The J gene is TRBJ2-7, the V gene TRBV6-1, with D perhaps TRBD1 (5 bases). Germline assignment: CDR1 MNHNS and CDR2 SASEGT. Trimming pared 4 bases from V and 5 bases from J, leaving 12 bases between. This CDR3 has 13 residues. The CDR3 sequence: CASSGAGWDEQYF. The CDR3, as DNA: TGTGCCAGCAGTGGTGCAGGGTGGGACGAGCAGTACTTC.

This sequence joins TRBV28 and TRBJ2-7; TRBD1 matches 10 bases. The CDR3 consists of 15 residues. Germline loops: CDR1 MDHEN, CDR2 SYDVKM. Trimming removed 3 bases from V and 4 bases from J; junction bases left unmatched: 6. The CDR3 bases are TGTGCCAGCAGTTTCCAAGGGACAGGGGCATACGAGCAGTACTTC. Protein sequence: CASSFQGTGAYEQYF.

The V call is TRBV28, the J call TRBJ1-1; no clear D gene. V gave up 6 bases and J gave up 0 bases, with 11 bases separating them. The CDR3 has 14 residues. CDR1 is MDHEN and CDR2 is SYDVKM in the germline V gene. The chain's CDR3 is CASRQGYMNTEAFF. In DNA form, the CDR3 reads TGTGCCAGCAGACAAGGGTACATGAACACTGAAGCTTTCTTT.

CDR3 DNA sequence: TGTGCCAGCTCAGCAGGGGTCTACAATGAGCAGTTCTTC. It codes for CASSAGVYNEQFF. V usage is TRBV18 and J usage is TRBJ2-1; possible D gene TRBD1, 6 bases. Germline CDR1 and CDR2: KGHSH and LQKENI. V gave up 5 bases and J gave up 3 bases, with 8 bases separating them. The CDR3 consists of 13 residues.

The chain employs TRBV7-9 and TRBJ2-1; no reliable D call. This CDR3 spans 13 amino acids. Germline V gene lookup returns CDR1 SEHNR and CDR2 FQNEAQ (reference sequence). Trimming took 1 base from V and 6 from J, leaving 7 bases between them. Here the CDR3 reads CASSLGWGNEQFF. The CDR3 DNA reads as TGTGCCAGCAGCTTAGGGTGGGGCAATGAGCAGTTCTTC.

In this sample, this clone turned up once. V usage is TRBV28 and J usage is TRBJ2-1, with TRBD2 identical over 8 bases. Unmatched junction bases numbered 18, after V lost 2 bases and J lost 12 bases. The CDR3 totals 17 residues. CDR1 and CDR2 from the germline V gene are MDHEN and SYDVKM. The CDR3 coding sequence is TGTGCCAGCAGTTTAGTCTCCGGGACTAGTCCGTCAACGGGGCAGTTCTTC. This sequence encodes CASSLVSGTSPSTGQFF.

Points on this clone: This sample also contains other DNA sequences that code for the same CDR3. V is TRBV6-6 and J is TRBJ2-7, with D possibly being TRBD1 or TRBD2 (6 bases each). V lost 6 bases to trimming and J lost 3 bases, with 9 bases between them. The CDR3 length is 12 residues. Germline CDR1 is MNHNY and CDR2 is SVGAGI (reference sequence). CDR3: CASSRGLYEQYF. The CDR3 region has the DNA TGTGCCAGCAGCCGGGGGCTCTACGAGCAGTACTTC.